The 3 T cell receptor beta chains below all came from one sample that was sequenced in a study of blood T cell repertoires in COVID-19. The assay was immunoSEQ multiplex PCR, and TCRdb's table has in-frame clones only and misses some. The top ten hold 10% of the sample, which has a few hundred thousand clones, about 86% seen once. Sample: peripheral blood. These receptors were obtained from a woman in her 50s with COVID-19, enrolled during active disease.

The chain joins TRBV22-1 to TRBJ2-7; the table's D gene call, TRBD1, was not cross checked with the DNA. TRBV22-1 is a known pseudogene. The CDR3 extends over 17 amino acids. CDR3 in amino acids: CPGSARFKQGSSYEQYV. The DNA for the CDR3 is TGTCCTGGGAGCGCACGTTTTAAGCAGGGCAGCTCCTACGAGCAGTACGTC.

For the CDR3, the DNA is TGTGCCAGCAGCCCCAGGGACTCCCGAGATACGCAGTATTTT. Translation gives CASSPRDSRDTQYF. This chain connects TRBV7-2 to TRBJ2-3, with a weak D call TRBD2 (6 bases). Per the germline V gene, CDR1 is SGHTA and CDR2 is FQGNSA. This CDR3 contains 14 residues. Trimming stripped 5 bases from V and 5 bases from J, with 14 bases between.

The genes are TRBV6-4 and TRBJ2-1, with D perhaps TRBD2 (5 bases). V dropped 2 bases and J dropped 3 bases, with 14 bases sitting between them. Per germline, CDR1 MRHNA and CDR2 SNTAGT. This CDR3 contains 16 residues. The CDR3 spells CASSDEGASGYNEQFF. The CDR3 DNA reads TGTGCCAGCAGTGACGAGGGCGCATCGGGCTACAATGAGCAGTTCTTC.